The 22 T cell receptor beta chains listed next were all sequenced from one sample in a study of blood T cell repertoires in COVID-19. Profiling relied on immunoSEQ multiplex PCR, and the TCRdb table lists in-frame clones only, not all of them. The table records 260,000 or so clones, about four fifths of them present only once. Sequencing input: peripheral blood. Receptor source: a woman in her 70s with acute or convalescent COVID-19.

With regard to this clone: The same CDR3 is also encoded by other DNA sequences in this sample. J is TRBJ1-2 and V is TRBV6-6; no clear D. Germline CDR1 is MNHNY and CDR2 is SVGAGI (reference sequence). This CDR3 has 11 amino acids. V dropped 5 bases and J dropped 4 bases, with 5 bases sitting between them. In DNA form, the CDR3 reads TGTGCCAGCAGTCCCTCCTATGGCTACACCTTC. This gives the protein CASSPSYGYTF.

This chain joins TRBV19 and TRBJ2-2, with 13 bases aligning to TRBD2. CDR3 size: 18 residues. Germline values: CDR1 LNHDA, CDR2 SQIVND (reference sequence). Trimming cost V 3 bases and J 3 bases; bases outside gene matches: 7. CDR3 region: CASSMGLAGPPHTGELFF. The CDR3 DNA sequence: TGTGCCAGTAGTATGGGACTAGCGGGGCCACCGCACACCGGGGAGCTGTTTTTT. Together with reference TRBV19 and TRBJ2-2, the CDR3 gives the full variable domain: DGGITQSPKYLFRKEGQNVTLSCEQNLNHDAMYWYRQDPGQGLRLIYYSQIVNDFQKGDIAEGYSVSREKKESFPLTVTSAQKNPTAFYLCASSMGLAGPPHTGELFFGEGSRLTVL.

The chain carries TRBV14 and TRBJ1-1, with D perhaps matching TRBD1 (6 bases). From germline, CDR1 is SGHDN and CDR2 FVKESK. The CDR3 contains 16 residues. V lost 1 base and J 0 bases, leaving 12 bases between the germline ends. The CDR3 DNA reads TGTGCCAGCAGCCAAGGGGGGCTAGGGGTGAACACTGAAGCTTTCTTT. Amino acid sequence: CASSQGGLGVNTEAFF.

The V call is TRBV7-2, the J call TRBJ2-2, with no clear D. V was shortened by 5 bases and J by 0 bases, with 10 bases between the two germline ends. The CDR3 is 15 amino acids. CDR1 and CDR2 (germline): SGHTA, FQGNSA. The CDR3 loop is CASSHLATNTGELFF. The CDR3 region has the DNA TGTGCCAGCAGCCACCTCGCGACGAACACCGGGGAGCTGTTTTTT.

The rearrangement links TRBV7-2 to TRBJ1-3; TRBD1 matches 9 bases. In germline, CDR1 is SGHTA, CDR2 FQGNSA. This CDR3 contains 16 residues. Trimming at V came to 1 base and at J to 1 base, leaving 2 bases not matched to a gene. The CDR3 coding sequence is TGTGCCAGCAGCTTAGAGGGACAGGGTTCTGGAAACACCATATATTTT. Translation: CASSLEGQGSGNTIYF.

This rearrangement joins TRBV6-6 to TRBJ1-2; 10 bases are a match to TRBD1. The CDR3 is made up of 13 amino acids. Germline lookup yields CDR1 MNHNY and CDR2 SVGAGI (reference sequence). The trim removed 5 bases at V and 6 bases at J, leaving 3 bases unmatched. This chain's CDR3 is CASSKGQGHGYTF. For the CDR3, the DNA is TGTGCCAGCAGTAAGGGACAGGGGCATGGCTACACCTTC.

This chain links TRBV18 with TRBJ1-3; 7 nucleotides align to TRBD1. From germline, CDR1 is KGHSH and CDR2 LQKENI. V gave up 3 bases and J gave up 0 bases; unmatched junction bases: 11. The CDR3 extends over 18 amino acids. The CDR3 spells CASSPRTGGGSSGNTIYF. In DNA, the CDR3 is TGTGCCAGCTCACCGAGGACAGGCGGCGGAAGCTCTGGAAACACCATATATTTT. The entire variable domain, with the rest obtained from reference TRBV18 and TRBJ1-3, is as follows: NAGVMQNPRHLVRRRGQEARLRCSPMKGHSHVYWYRQLPEEGLKFMVYLQKENIIDESGMPKERFSAEFPKEGPSILRIQQVVRGDSAAYFCASSPRTGGGSSGNTIYFGEGSWLTVV.

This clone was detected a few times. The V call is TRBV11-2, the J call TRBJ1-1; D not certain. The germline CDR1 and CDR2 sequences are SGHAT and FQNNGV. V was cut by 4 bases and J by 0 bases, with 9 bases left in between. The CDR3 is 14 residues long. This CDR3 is CASSSPPMNTEAFF. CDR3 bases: TGTGCCAGCAGCTCCCCTCCTATGAACACTGAAGCTTTCTTT. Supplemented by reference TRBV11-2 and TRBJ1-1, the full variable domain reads EAGVAQSPRYKIIEKRQSVAFWCNPISGHATLYWYQQILGQGPKLLIQFQNNGVVDDSQLPKDRFSAERLKGVDSTLKIQPAKLEDSAVYLCASSSPPMNTEAFFGQGTRLTVV.

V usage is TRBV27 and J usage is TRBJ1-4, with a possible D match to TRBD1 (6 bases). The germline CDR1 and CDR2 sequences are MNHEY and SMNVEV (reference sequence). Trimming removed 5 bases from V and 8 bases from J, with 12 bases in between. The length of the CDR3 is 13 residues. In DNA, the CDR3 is TGTGCCAGCAGTCCAGACAGGCAGGAAAAACTGTTTTTT. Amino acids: CASSPDRQEKLFF.

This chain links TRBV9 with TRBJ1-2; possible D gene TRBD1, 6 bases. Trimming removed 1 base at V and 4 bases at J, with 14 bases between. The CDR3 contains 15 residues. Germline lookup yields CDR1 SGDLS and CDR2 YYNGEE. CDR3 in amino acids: CASSVSGLGAYGYTF. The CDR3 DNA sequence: TGTGCCAGCAGCGTATCCGGGTTGGGGGCCTATGGCTACACCTTC.

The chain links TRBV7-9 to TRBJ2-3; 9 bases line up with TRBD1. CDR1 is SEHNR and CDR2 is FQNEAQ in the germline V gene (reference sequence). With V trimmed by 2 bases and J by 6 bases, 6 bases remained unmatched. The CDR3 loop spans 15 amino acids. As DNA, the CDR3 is TGTGCCAGCAGCTTAAGGGACAGGGATGGTGATACGCAGTATTTT. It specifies CASSLRDRDGDTQYF.

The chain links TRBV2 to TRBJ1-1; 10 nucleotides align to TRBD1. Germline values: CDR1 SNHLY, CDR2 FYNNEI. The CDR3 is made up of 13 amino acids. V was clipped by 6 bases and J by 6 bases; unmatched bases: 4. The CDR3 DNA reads TGTGCCAGCAGAGGACAGGGGGTCGCTGAAGCTTTCTTT. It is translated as CASRGQGVAEAFF.

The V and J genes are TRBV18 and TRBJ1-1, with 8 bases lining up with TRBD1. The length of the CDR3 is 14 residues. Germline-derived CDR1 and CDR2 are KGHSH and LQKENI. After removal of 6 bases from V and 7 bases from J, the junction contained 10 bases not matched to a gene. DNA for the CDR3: TGTGCCAGCTCTTCGACAGGGGAGTACGGTGAAGCTTTCTTT. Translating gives CASSSTGEYGEAFF.

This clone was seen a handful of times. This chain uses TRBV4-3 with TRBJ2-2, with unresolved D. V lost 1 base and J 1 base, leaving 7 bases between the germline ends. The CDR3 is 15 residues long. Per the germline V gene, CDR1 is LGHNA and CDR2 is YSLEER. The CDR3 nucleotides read TGCGCCAGCAGCCAAGCCGCGTTGAACACCGGGGAGCTGTTTTTT. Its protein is CASSQAALNTGELFF.

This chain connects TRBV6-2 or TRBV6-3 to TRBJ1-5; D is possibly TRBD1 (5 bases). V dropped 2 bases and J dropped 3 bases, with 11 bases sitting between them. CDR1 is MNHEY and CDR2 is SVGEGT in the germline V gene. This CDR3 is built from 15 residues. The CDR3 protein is CASSYGGAINQPQHF. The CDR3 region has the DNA TGTGCCAGCAGTTACGGCGGGGCCATCAATCAGCCCCAGCATTTT.

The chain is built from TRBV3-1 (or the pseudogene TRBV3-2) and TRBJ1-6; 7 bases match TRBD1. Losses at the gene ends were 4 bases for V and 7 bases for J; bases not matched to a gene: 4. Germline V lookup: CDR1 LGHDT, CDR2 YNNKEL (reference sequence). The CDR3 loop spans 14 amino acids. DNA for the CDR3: TGTGCCAGCAGCCCGGGACAGAAGAATTCACCCCTCCACTTT. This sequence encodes CASSPGQKNSPLHF.

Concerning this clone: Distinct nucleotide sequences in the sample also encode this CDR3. In nucleotides, the CDR3 is TGTGCCAGCAGCTTAAGAGGAAGACAAGAGACCCAGTACTTC. It codes for CASSLRGRQETQYF. The chain is built from TRBV7-2 and TRBJ2-5; no clear D gene. The CDR3 runs 14 residues. From germline, CDR1 is SGHTA and CDR2 FQGNSA. The V gene lost 2 bases and the J gene lost 2 bases, with 9 bases spanning the gap.

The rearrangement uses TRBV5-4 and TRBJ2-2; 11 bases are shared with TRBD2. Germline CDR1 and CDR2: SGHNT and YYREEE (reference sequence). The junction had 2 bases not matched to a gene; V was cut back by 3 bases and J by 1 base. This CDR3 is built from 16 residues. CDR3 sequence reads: CASSSGLAGNTGELFF. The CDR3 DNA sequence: TGTGCCAGCAGCTCCGGACTAGCGGGGAACACCGGGGAGCTGTTTTTT.

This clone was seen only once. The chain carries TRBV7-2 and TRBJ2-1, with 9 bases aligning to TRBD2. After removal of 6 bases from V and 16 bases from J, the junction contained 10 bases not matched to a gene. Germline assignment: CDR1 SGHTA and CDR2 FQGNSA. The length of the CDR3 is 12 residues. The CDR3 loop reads CASSFRGGGNFF. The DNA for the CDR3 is TGTGCCAGCAGTTTCCGCGGGGGGGGAAATTTCTTC.

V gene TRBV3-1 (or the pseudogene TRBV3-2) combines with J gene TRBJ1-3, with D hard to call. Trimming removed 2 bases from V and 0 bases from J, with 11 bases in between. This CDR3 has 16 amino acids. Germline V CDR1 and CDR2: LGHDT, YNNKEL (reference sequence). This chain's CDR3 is CASSQPQIHSGNTIYF. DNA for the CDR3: TGTGCCAGCAGCCAACCACAGATTCACTCTGGAAACACCATATATTTT.

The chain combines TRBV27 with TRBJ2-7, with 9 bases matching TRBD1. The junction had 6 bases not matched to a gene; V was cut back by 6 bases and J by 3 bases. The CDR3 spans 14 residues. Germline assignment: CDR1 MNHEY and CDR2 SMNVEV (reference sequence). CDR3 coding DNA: TGTGCCAGCAGAAGACAGGGGGACGGCTACGAGCAGTACTTC. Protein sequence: CASRRQGDGYEQYF.

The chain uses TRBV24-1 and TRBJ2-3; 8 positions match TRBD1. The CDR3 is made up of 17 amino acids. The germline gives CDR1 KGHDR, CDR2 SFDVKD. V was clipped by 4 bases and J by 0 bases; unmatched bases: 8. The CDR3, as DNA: TGTGCCACCAGTGACCCTAGACAGGGGCCTAGCACAGATACGCAGTATTTT. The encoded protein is CATSDPRQGPSTDTQYF.